The rows below give T cell receptor beta chains drawn from one sample of a study of CD8 T cells in ankylosing spondylitis. TCRdb called the 5' RACE reads again in MiXCR, with one record for every CDR3 protein. The table lists about 140,000 distinct CDR3 sequences, about a third of them singletons. Sample: synovial fluid, either unsorted or a sorted T cell fraction (not recorded which). The origin of the receptors is a male donor with ankylosing spondylitis. Each CDR3 is given with its conserved first and last residue. Each record gives: CDR3 protein, CDR3 DNA, V gene, J gene, D gene, clone size. D genes are given only for firm matches. Clone size is stated in some rows and not others, as once, few, many or a class when expanded.

CASSLTGSTRGQPQHF,TGTGCCAGCAGCCTCACAGGGTCGACAAGGGGTCAGCCCCAGCATTTT,TRBV12-3/TRBV12-4,TRBJ1-5,.,.
CASSHLRGTDTQYF,TGTGCCAGCAGCCACTTGCGGGGCACAGATACGCAGTATTTT,TRBV14,TRBJ2-3,.,few
CASSQDLGGGLVETQYF,TGTGCCAGCAGCCAAGATCTTGGGGGGGGTTTGGTAGAGACCCAGTACTTC,TRBV3-1,TRBJ2-5,TRBD2,.
CSVGEPYYEQYF,TGCAGCGTTGGGGAGCCGTACTACGAGCAGTACTTC,TRBV29-1,TRBJ2-7,.,.
CASSLDVDGRTDTQYF,TGTGCCAGCAGCTTAGACGTCGACGGCCGCACAGATACGCAGTATTTT,TRBV7-2,TRBJ2-3,.,few
CASSLMDRGEAFF,TGCGCCAGCAGTCTCATGGACAGGGGTGAAGCTTTCTTT,TRBV5-1,TRBJ1-1,TRBD1,once
CASSLWTSGRGYEQYF,TGTGCCAGCAGTTTATGGACTAGCGGGAGGGGTTACGAGCAGTACTTC,TRBV28,TRBJ2-7,TRBD2,many
CASSFRGEGSPLHF,TGTGCCAGCAGCTTTCGAGGGGAAGGTTCACCCCTCCACTTT,TRBV5-6,TRBJ1-6,.,.
CASSLEVGKRGIGWGDTEAFF,TGCGCCAGCAGCTTGGAGGTCGGGAAGCGGGGTATCGGTTGGGGAGACACTGAAGCTTTCTTT,TRBV5-1,TRBJ1-1,.,few
CASSPTAGARYEQYF,TGTGCCAGCAGTCCCACGGCGGGGGCGCGCTACGAGCAGTACTTC,TRBV11-2,TRBJ2-7,.,.
CASRAQFNQPQHF,TGTGCCAGTAGGGCGCAGTTTAATCAGCCCCAGCATTTT,TRBV19,TRBJ1-5,.,.
CASSVNPGMGTEAFF,TGTGCCAGCAGCGTAAATCCGGGTATGGGCACTGAAGCTTTCTTT,TRBV9,TRBJ1-1,.,.
CASSLQGQSYNEQFF,TGTGCCAGCAGCTTACAGGGTCAGTCCTACAATGAGCAGTTCTTC,TRBV11-2,TRBJ2-1,.,few
CASSGTADTQYF,TGTGCCAGCAGTGGGACAGCAGATACGCAGTATTTT,TRBV2,TRBJ2-3,.,.
CASSLILKGRNEQFF,TGTGCCAGCAGTTTGATCTTAAAGGGCCGCAATGAGCAGTTCTTC,TRBV12-3/TRBV12-4,TRBJ2-1,.,.
CSAPSPGTRTDTQYF,TGCAGTGCACCCAGTCCCGGGACTAGGACAGATACGCAGTATTTT,TRBV20-1,TRBJ2-3,TRBD2,.
CATSGSGTSGKYEQFF,TGTGCCACCAGTGGATCCGGGACTAGCGGGAAATATGAGCAGTTCTTC,TRBV24-1,TRBJ2-1,TRBD2,.
CSARDLGQSTSNQPQHF,TGCAGTGCTAGAGATCTTGGGCAGTCTACTAGCAATCAGCCCCAGCATTTT,TRBV20-1,TRBJ1-5,.,many
CASSLSLGLAGHTQYF,TGTGCCAGCAGCTTAAGCTTGGGACTAGCAGGGCATACGCAGTATTTT,TRBV11-2,TRBJ2-3,TRBD2,many
CASSRTLAARTDTQYF,TGCGCCAGCAGCCGGACACTAGCGGCCCGCACAGATACGCAGTATTTT,TRBV4-3,TRBJ2-3,TRBD2,medium-sized
CASSQVAGRLQDTQYF,TGTGCCAGCAGCCAAGTGGCGGGACGGCTACAAGATACGCAGTATTTT,TRBV4-2,TRBJ2-3,.,.
CASSLSPGVNEQFF,TGTGCCAGCAGCCTCTCTCCGGGGGTCAATGAGCAGTTCTTC,TRBV9,TRBJ2-1,.,.
CASSTYLNEQFF,TGTGCCAGCAGCACCTATCTTAATGAGCAGTTCTTC,TRBV7-2,TRBJ2-1,.,.
CASTKQGTGELFF,TGTGCCAGCACCAAACAGGGAACCGGGGAGCTGTTTTTT,TRBV12-3/TRBV12-4,TRBJ2-2,.,once
CSASTGGWEQFF,TGCAGTGCTTCAACGGGGGGCTGGGAGCAGTTCTTC,TRBV20-1,TRBJ2-1,.,.
CASSLEGKNEQFF,TGCGCCAGCAGCTTAGAGGGGAAGAATGAGCAGTTCTTC,TRBV5-1,TRBJ2-1,.,many
CATSGGAGSQNEQFF,TGTGCCACCAGTGGGGGGGCAGGGAGTCAAAATGAGCAGTTCTTC,TRBV24-1,TRBJ2-1,.,few
CASRGGYEQYF,TGTGCCAGCAGGGGAGGATACGAGCAGTACTTC,TRBV6-1,TRBJ2-7,.,few
CASSYGWEGSDYEQYF,TGTGCCAGCAGTTACGGGTGGGAGGGGTCGGACTACGAGCAGTACTTC,TRBV6-2/TRBV6-3,TRBJ2-7,TRBD2,.
CASSRGTSGNTVKETQYF,TGTGCCAGCAGCCGCGGGACTAGCGGGAACACTGTCAAAGAGACCCAGTACTTC,TRBV12-3/TRBV12-4,TRBJ2-5,TRBD2,.
CSASDGGTGSNGYTF,TGCAGTGCTAGCGACGGCGGGACAGGGTCGAATGGCTACACCTTC,TRBV20-1,TRBJ1-2,TRBD1,.
CASSLVSSGEFADTQYF,TGCGCCAGCAGCTTGGTATCTAGCGGGGAGTTCGCAGATACGCAGTATTTT,TRBV5-1,TRBJ2-3,TRBD2,.
CSVEAWQGGPGEQFF,TGCAGCGTTGAAGCGTGGCAGGGAGGGCCAGGCGAGCAGTTCTTC,TRBV29-1,TRBJ2-1,TRBD2,.
CASSAQGGSGNTIYF,TGTGCCAGCAGTGCGCAAGGGGGGTCTGGAAACACCATATATTTT,TRBV2,TRBJ1-3,.,.
CASSKGGVGEQYF,TGTGCCAGCAGCAAGGGGGGGGTAGGCGAGCAGTACTTC,TRBV6-1,TRBJ2-7,.,.
CASSQDPASGAYNEQFF,TGCGCCAGCAGCCAAGATCCGGCTAGCGGGGCATACAATGAGCAGTTCTTC,TRBV4-1,TRBJ2-1,TRBD2,.
CASSERPGNSNQPQHF,TGTGCCAGCAGTGAAAGACCAGGGAATAGCAATCAGCCCCAGCATTTT,TRBV6-1,TRBJ1-5,.,.
CASSSSGEPYNEQFF,TGTGCCAGCAGCTCGAGCGGGGAGCCCTACAATGAGCAGTTCTTC,TRBV11-2,TRBJ2-1,TRBD2,.
CASSIVGRGTYEQYF,TGTGCCAGTAGTATAGTGGGCAGAGGGACCTACGAGCAGTACTTC,TRBV19,TRBJ2-7,.,few
CASSQNAGYQEVAFF,TGTGCCAGCTCACAAAACGCGGGGTACCAGGAGGTAGCTTTCTTT,TRBV18,TRBJ1-1,.,.
CSAQRYGQISYNEQFF,TGCAGTGCCCAGAGATATGGACAGATTTCGTACAATGAGCAGTTCTTC,TRBV20-1,TRBJ2-1,.,.
CSARDDIREAFF,TGCAGTGCTAGAGATGACATCAGGGAAGCTTTCTTT,TRBV20-1,TRBJ1-1,.,.
CSAGGSGGAGEQFF,TGCAGTGCAGGGGGTAGCGGGGGGGCTGGTGAGCAGTTCTTC,TRBV20-1,TRBJ2-1,TRBD2,few
CASSLGFSYRGGPYEQYF,TGCGCCAGCAGCTTGGGTTTCTCGTATAGGGGGGGCCCATACGAGCAGTACTTC,TRBV5-1,TRBJ2-7,.,few
CAIAERFTEAFF,TGTGCCATCGCGGAGAGATTCACTGAAGCTTTCTTT,TRBV10-3,TRBJ1-1,.,many
CASRDRGTDTQYF,TGTGCCAGCAGGGACAGGGGGACAGATACGCAGTATTTT,TRBV3-1,TRBJ2-3,TRBD1,few